This is a list of T cell receptor beta chains from one sample in a study of blood T cell repertoires in COVID-19. TCRdb keeps only in-frame clones here, not all; method: immunoSEQ multiplex PCR. The sample includes 45,000 to 55,000 clones, about four fifths seen only once; the top ten take 6.5% to 8.5%. Input material: peripheral blood. These receptors came from a man in his sixties with active COVID-19. Each CDR3 is given with its conserved first and last residue. Fields, in order: V gene, J gene, clone size, D gene, CDR3 DNA, CDR3 protein. The D gene is left open where the match is weak. Only some rows state a clone size, as once, few, many or a class for expanded clones.

>TRBV28|TRBJ1-1|NA|TRBD1
TGTGCCAGCAGGAGACAGGGGGCGCGAACTGAAGCTTTCTTT
CASRRQGARTEAFF
>TRBV9|TRBJ2-2|NA|TRBD2
TGTGCCAGCAGCGACCCAAGGACTAGCGGGGGCACCGGGGAGCTGTTTTTT
CASSDPRTSGGTGELFF
>TRBV27|TRBJ1-5|few|NA
TGTGCCAGCAGTTTATTCTCAGGGGCCAGCAATCAGCCCCAGCATTTT
CASSLFSGASNQPQHF
>TRBV2|TRBJ1-6|NA|TRBD1
TGTGCCAGCAGGGGGGGACAGACCTATTCACCCCTCCACTTT
CASRGGQTYSPLHF
>TRBV11-2|TRBJ2-2|once|NA
TGTGCCAGCAGCCCGCAATTGGCAGGCACCGGGGAGCTGTTTTTT
CASSPQLAGTGELFF
>TRBV4-3|TRBJ2-5|NA|NA
TGCGCCAGCAGCCAAGATACAAGATACAGAGAGACCCAGTACTTC
CASSQDTRYRETQYF
>TRBV11-3|TRBJ2-1|NA|TRBD2
TGTGCCAGCAGCTTCGGGCGGGGGGCTGGAAATGAGCAGTTCTTC
CASSFGRGAGNEQFF
>TRBV10-3|TRBJ1-1|few|TRBD1
TGTGCCATCAGTGGGACAGGGACCACTGAAGCTTTCTTT
CAISGTGTTEAFF
>TRBV24-1|TRBJ2-5|NA|TRBD2
TGTGCCACCAGCGAGACTAGCGGGGGTGGAGAGACCCAGTACTTC
CATSETSGGGETQYF
>TRBV28|TRBJ2-1|NA|TRBD2
TGTGCCAGCAGGACTGGGGCTAGCGGTCGCAATGAGCAGTTCTTC
CASRTGASGRNEQFF
>TRBV18|TRBJ2-1|NA|NA
TGTGCCAGCTCACCACAGCCACTCAGGGCCTACAATGAGCAGTTCTTC
CASSPQPLRAYNEQFF
>TRBV6-6|TRBJ1-4|NA|TRBD1
TGTGCCAGCAGCGGGACAGCTGCAACTAATGAAAAACTGTTTTTT
CASSGTAATNEKLFF
>TRBV30|TRBJ2-7|NA|TRBD1
TGTGCCTGGGGCCACAGGGGCTTAATCAACGAGCAGTACTTC
CAWGHRGLINEQYF
>TRBV5-1|TRBJ2-3|NA|NA
TGCGCCAGCAGCATGGGCCGGGGAGGAGATACGCAGTATTTT
CASSMGRGGDTQYF
>TRBV11-2|TRBJ2-3|NA|TRBD2
TGTGCCAGCAGCCCTGGACTAGCGGGGGGTTTTCGCGGCACAGATACGCAGTATTTT
CASSPGLAGGFRGTDTQYF